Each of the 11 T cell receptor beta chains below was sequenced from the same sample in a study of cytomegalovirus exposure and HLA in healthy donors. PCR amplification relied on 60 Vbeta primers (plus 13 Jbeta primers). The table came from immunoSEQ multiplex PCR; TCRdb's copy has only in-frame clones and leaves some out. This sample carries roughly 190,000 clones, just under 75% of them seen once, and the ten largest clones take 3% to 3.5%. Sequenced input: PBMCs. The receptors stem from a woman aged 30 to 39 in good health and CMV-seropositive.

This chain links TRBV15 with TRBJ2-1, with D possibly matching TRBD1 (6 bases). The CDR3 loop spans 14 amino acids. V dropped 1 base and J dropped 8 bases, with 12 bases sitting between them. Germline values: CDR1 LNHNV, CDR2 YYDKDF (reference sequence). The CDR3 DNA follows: TGTGCCACCAGCAGAGGTACAGGGAAAGATGAGCAGTTCTTC. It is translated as CATSRGTGKDEQFF.

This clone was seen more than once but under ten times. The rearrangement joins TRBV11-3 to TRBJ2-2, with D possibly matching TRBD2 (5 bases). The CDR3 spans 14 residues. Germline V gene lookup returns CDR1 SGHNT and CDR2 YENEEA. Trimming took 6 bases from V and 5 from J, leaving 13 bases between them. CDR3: CASRYHGETGELFF. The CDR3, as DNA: TGTGCCAGCAGATACCACGGGGAAACCGGGGAGCTGTTTTTT.

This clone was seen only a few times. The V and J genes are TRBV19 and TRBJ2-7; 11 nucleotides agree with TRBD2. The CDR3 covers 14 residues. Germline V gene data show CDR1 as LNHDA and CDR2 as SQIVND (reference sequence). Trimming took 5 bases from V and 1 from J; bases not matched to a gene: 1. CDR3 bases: TGTGCCAGTAGTGGGACTAGCGGTTCCTACGAGCAGTACTTC. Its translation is CASSGTSGSYEQYF.

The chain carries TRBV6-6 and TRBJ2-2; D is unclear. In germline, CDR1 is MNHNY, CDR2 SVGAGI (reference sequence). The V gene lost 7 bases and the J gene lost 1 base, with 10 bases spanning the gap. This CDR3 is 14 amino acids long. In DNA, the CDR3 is TGTGCCAGCAAACCCAGGCGGAACACCGGGGAGCTGTTTTTT. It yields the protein CASKPRRNTGELFF.

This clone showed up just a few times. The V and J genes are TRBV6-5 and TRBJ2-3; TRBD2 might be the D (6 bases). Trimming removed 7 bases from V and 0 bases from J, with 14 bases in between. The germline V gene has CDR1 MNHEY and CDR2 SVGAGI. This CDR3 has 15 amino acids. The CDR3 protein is CASTRRDPSTDTQYF. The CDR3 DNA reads TGTGCCAGCACCCGGCGGGACCCCAGCACAGATACGCAGTATTTT.

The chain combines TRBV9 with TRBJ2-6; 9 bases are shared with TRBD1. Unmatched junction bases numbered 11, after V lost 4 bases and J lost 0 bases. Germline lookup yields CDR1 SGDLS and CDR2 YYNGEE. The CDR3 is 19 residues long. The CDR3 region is CASSPTPGQGVSGANVLTF. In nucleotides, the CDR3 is TGTGCCAGCAGCCCCACCCCGGGACAGGGCGTCTCTGGGGCCAACGTCCTGACTTTC. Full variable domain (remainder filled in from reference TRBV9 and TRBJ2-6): DSGVTQTPKHLITATGQRVTLRCSPRSGDLSVYWYQQSLDQGLQFLIQYYNGEERAKGNILERFSAQQFPDLHSELNLSSLELGDSALYFCASSPTPGQGVSGANVLTFGAGSRLTVL.

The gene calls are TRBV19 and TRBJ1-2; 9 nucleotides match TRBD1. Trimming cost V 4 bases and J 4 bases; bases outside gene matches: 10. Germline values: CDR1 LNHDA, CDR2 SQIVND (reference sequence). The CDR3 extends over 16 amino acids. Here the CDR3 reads CASSTGTGKYFYGYTF. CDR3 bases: TGTGCCAGTAGTACCGGGACAGGGAAATATTTCTATGGCTACACCTTC.

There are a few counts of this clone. CDR3 DNA sequence: TGTGCCAGCAGTGGCCCGCTAGCTGCAGATACGCAGTATTTT. Its translation: CASSGPLAADTQYF. The V gene is TRBV2, the J gene TRBJ2-3, with D possibly TRBD2 on 5 matching bases. V was cut by 4 bases and J by 4 bases, with 12 bases left in between. Looked up from germline, CDR1 is SNHLY and CDR2 is FYNNEI. This CDR3 is built from 14 residues.

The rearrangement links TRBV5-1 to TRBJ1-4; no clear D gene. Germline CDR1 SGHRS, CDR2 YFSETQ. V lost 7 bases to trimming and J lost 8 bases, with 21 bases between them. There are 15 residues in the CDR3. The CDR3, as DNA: TGCGCCAGCCGACCTAATTTGCCCGCGGGCGAAAAACTGTTTTTT. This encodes CASRPNLPAGEKLFF.

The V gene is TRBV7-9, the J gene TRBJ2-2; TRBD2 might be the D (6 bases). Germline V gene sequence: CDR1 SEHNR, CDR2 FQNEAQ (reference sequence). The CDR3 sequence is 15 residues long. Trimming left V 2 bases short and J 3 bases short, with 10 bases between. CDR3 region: CASSLPREDTGELFF. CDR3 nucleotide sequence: TGTGCCAGCAGCTTACCCAGGGAGGACACCGGGGAGCTGTTTTTT.

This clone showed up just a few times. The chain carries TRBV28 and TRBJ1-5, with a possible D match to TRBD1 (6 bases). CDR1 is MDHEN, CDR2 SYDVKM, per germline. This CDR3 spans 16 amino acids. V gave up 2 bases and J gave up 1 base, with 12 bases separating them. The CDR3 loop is CASSLQGRRSNQPQHF. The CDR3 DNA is TGTGCCAGCAGTTTACAGGGGCGGAGGAGCAATCAGCCCCAGCATTTT.